This is a list of T cell receptor beta chains from one sample in a study of blood T cell repertoires in COVID-19. Repertoires were generated with immunoSEQ multiplex PCR, while TCRdb's copy carries only in-frame clones and drops some. The sample consists of 50,000 to 65,000 clones, around 89% of them appearing once. Sequenced material: peripheral blood. Every receptor here comes from a human donor in a cohort sampled during active COVID-19. CDR3s include the opening cysteine and the closing phenylalanine or tryptophan. The order of the fields is D gene, clone size, J gene, V gene, CDR3 protein, CDR3 DNA. A D gene is named only where the DNA matches it firmly. Clone size appears in some rows only: once, few, many, or a class for an expanded clone.

>TRBD2|once|TRBJ2-3|TRBV18
CASSRTSGSRDTQYF
TGTGCCAGCTCACGAACTAGCGGGAGTAGGGATACGCAGTATTTT
>.|.|TRBJ1-4|TRBV18
CASSPQGAFNEKLFF
TGTGCCAGCTCACCACAGGGAGCCTTTAATGAAAAACTGTTTTTT
>.|.|TRBJ2-1|TRBV4-2
CASSHGVTGDEQFF
TGTGCCAGCAGCCACGGAGTTACTGGCGATGAGCAGTTCTTC
>TRBD1|.|TRBJ2-7|TRBV7-9
CASRGDRTYEQYF
TGTGCCAGCAGGGGGGACAGGACCTACGAGCAGTACTTC
>TRBD1|.|TRBJ2-7|TRBV30
CAWRTTGDYEQYF
TGTGCCTGGAGGACAACAGGGGATTACGAGCAGTACTTC
>.|.|TRBJ2-3|TRBV7-9
CASSSVITDTQYF
TGTGCCAGCAGCTCCGTAATAACAGATACGCAGTATTTT
>.|.|TRBJ2-7|TRBV28
CASSLLAGAYEQYF
TGTGCCAGCAGTTTATTAGCAGGGGCCTACGAGCAGTACTTC
>.|once|TRBJ1-4|TRBV4-3
CASSQEWLGVNEKLFF
TGCGCCAGCAGCCAAGAATGGTTGGGAGTGAATGAAAAACTGTTTTTT
>.|.|TRBJ2-7|TRBV29-1
CSARGGEQYF
TGCAGCGCAAGGGGTGGGGAGCAGTACTTC
>TRBD1|.|TRBJ2-3|TRBV5-6
CASSSDRGPDTQYF
TGTGCCAGCAGCTCGGACAGGGGGCCAGATACGCAGTATTTT
>.|.|TRBJ2-2|TRBV19
CASSIGRGLGAGELFF
TGTGCCAGTAGTATCGGGAGAGGACTGGGTGCGGGGGAGCTGTTTTTT
>TRBD2|.|TRBJ2-2|TRBV4-1
CASSEVAGGTGELFF
TGCGCCAGCAGTGAAGTAGCGGGGGGTACCGGGGAGCTGTTTTTT
>TRBD2|once|TRBJ2-3|TRBV4-3
CASSRGLEGRTDTQYF
TGCGCCAGCAGCCGAGGACTAGAGGGCCGCACAGATACGCAGTATTTT
>TRBD1|.|TRBJ1-1|TRBV28
CASSTISPGQGKLNTEAFF
TGTGCCAGCAGCACTATATCCCCGGGACAGGGGAAATTGAACACTGAAGCTTTCTTT